These 9 T cell receptor beta chains were all obtained from the same sample, sequenced in a study of beta chain features in type 1 diabetes (dated by TCRdb to the late 2010s). The library was produced with the immunoSEQ multiplex PCR assay. All of the isolated RNA was reverse transcribed with the High Capacity cDNA Reverse Transcription Kit, so expressed TCRB transcripts were sequenced. TCRdb provides this immuneACCESS table in a form limited to in-frame rearrangements. Some clones are lacking; in checked studies, under half of them reflect an unresolved V gene, and why the rest are absent is not known. The sample contains about 220,000 clones, roughly 10% of them found a single time. 1% to 1.5% of the sample is held by the ten biggest clonotypes. Sequencing used central memory CD4+ T cells from blood. These receptors came from a young man in good health.

This clone was observed a few times. The gene calls are TRBV28 and TRBJ1-4; 10 bases line up with TRBD1. Trimming at V came to 4 bases and at J to 7 bases, leaving 3 bases not matched to a gene. The CDR3 spans 14 residues. The germline CDR1 and CDR2 sequences are MDHEN and SYDVKM. In DNA form, the CDR3 reads TGTGCCAGCAGTTCACGGACAGGGGGTGAAAAACTGTTTTTT. It encodes CASSSRTGGEKLFF.

This clone occurred a few times. The chain carries TRBV11-2 and TRBJ2-5; TRBD1 matches at 8 bases. V trimming: 1 base; J trimming: 5 bases; junction bases outside the gene matches: 6. Germline assignment: CDR1 SGHAT and CDR2 FQNNGV. There are 15 residues in the CDR3. The CDR3 loop reads CASSLGDRDRETQYF. CDR3 sequence (DNA): TGTGCCAGCAGCTTAGGCGACCGGGACAGGGAGACCCAGTACTTC.

The chain recombines TRBV18 with TRBJ2-6; D not certain. CDR1 KGHSH and CDR2 LQKENI come from the germline V gene. The CDR3 is made up of 16 amino acids. V was pared by 2 bases and J by 0 bases, with 8 bases between. CDR3 sequence (DNA): TGTGCCAGCTCACCATTGCGGACCTCTGGGGCCAACGTCCTGACTTTC. Its translation is CASSPLRTSGANVLTF.

Only a few counts were recorded for this clone. V is TRBV6-6 and J is TRBJ2-5, with TRBD2 matching over 8 bases. There are 14 residues in the CDR3. The V gene's germline CDR1 is MNHNY and CDR2 SVGAGI (reference sequence). V lost 6 bases and J lost 3; bases outside the gene matches: 6. The CDR3 loop reads CASREHSGKETQYF. CDR3 nucleotide sequence: TGTGCCAGCAGAGAACATAGCGGGAAAGAGACCCAGTACTTC.

The chain links TRBV14 to TRBJ2-3, with D perhaps TRBD2 (5 bases). Germline V gene data show CDR1 as SGHDN and CDR2 as FVKESK. CDR3 size: 14 residues. V was shortened by 1 base and J by 5 bases, with 10 bases between the two germline ends. CDR3 DNA sequence: TGTGCCAGCAGCCAAGGAGGGTCGGGAGATACGCAGTATTTT. Its protein is CASSQGGSGDTQYF.

The chain links TRBV5-1 to TRBJ2-1; possible D gene TRBD2, 5 bases. The length of the CDR3 is 14 residues. Trimming took off 4 bases at V and 2 bases at J, with 10 bases between the two ends. CDR1 is SGHRS, CDR2 YFSETQ, per germline. CDR3 protein: CASSPRTAYNEQFF. CDR3 bases: TGCGCCAGCAGCCCGAGGACTGCCTACAATGAGCAGTTCTTC.

A word on this clone: This likely reflects a read error, since a far larger clone is one base away. V is TRBV6-1 and J is TRBJ2-2; the D call may be TRBD1 or TRBD2 (5 bases each). The CDR3 is 16 residues long. In germline, CDR1 is MNHNS, CDR2 SASEGT. CDR3 DNA sequence: TGTGCCAGCAGTGAAGCAACAGGAGTGAACACCGGGGAGCTGCTTTTT. Amino acid sequence: CASSEATGVNTGELLF.

V usage is TRBV18 and J usage is TRBJ2-7; a weak D match, TRBD1 (6 bases). The ends were cut back, 3 bases at V and 6 bases at J, with 9 bases in the middle. Per the germline V gene, CDR1 is KGHSH and CDR2 is LQKENI. This CDR3 has 12 residues. DNA for the CDR3: TGTGCCAGCTCACCCAGGGGTGGCGAGCAGTACTTC. Translated, it gives CASSPRGGEQYF.

This clone appeared a few times. V is TRBV19 and J is TRBJ2-1; unclear D gene. Germline CDR1 reads LNHDA; CDR2 reads SQIVND (reference sequence). This CDR3 has 13 amino acids. Deletions cut 5 bases from V and 7 bases from J, with 12 bases between. DNA of the CDR3: TGTGCCAGTAGTCCTCTTTGGTTGAATGAGCAGTTCTTC. This codes for CASSPLWLNEQFF.